Below, one T cell receptor beta chain is given with its context. This CDR3 has 14 residues. V was clipped by 1 base and J by 1 base, with 7 bases between them. Germline lookup yields CDR1 SGHAT and CDR2 FQNNGV. The repertoire was sequenced with immunoSEQ multiplex PCR; TCRdb's copy has only in-frame clones and lacks some. The sample has tens of thousands of clones, roughly three quarters seen once. This entry belongs to a study of T cell responses to AZD1222 COVID-19 vaccine. This receptor was taken from an adult who received the AZD1222 COVID-19 vaccine. The gene calls are TRBV11-2 and TRBJ1-2; D unresolved. Material: peripheral blood, obtained 28 days after the second AZD1222 dose. Written as DNA, the CDR3 is TGTGCCAGCAGCTTAGGAGTAGATAACTATGGCTACACCTTC. This codes for CASSLGVDNYGYTF.